This T cell receptor beta chain is from a study of T cells after yellow fever vaccination. This clonotype showed up just a few times. Its specificity is unknown. Broader study findings: From the bulk population, abundant clonotypes could contaminate and appear within FACS-sorted repertoires. Re-detected after boosting: most primary clones, about 95% of CD4 and less than 90% of CD8. Clonotypes found in both CD4 and CD8 compartments made up a small share.

The CDR3 runs 14 residues. V trimming: 7 bases; J trimming: 8 bases; junction bases outside the gene matches: 12. Template switching by 5'RACE produced TCR cDNA, adding a universal primer site and UMIs. Each CDR3 protein gets one entry after TCRdb re-called the 5' RACE reads with MiXCR. The sample includes 450,000 to 600,000 distinct CDR3 sequences, about 15% of them seen just once. This TCR came from a man between 18 and 35 years old who received the YFV17D yellow fever vaccine. The gene calls are TRBV12-3 or TRBV12-4 and TRBJ1-2, with 8 bases lining up with TRBD1. Material: PBMCs, obtained less than 6 days after the first yellow fever vaccination. CDR3 nucleotide sequence: TGTGCCAGCATCCTTTCTGGGGCAGGGGGCGGCTACACCTTC. Its translation: CASILSGAGGGYTF.